Sequencing of this TCR beta chain was carried out in a study of CD8+ T cells in alopecia areata. cDNA serving as the sequencing template came from extracted, reverse transcribed RNA. Sequencing used immunoSEQ multiplex PCR; TCRdb keeps in-frame clones, though not all of them. The sample has approximately 180,000 clones, approximately 52% seen once. Treatment: oral pan-JAK inhibitor, 5-10 mg twice daily. Both CD4+ and CD8+ T cells were separated by sorting PBMCs. From germline, CDR1 is LNHDA and CDR2 SQIVND (reference sequence). The CDR3 has 16 amino acids. The V gene lost 7 bases and the J gene lost 2 bases, with 18 bases spanning the gap.

The sequence was obtained from a human donor with alopecia areata. The chain employs TRBV19 and TRBJ1-5; D is unclear. The sequencing used CD4+ T cells sorted from blood, collected at roughly week 58, from a patient treated with tofacitinib. The chain's CDR3 is CASKSVGRIRNQPQHF. CDR3 DNA sequence: TGTGCCAGTAAATCGGTTGGACGGATCCGCAATCAGCCCCAGCATTTT.